This T cell receptor beta chain was documented in a study of early T cells in non-severe SARS-CoV-2 infection (dated by TCRdb to the early 2020s). Background on the whole study: Because TCR sequencing relied on bulk RNA taken from unsorted whole blood, pairing of alpha and beta chains was not possible.

Comment on this clonotype: Its antigen remains unidentified. It has no much larger one-base neighbor in the sample; base qualities were not kept.

A case-control design nested within a healthcare worker cohort in London, UK, was used, with weekly nasopharyngeal swab PCR tests and blood sampling performed. Healthcare workers were recruited during the week of the UK lockdown, between 23 and 31 March 2020, and followed weekly for up to roughly 15 weeks. The CDR3 contains 14 residues, cysteine and phenylalanine counted. Of the read, only the CDR3 DNA is kept; its 42 bases are in frame from base 1. For CDR1 and CDR2, the germline V gene (reference sequence) lists DFQATT and SNEGSKA. V loses 5 bases of germline sequence and J loses 6 bases, and the interval between the two ends is 17 bases. The paper as a whole reports these results and caveats: VDJdb matching was skewed toward anti-spike CD8 responses and likely underestimated virus-specific expansions, missing private and CD4 specificities.

Libraries were constructed by 5' RACE. The sequencing machine was a NextSeq 500. Unique molecular identifiers were attached to individual cDNA molecules in the TCR library protocol so that sequencing error and PCR bias could be corrected. Both TCR alpha and beta chains were sequenced, and tight co-correlation was observed between alpha and beta sequence abundances in each sample. Processing in the source paper ran as follows. Decombinator V4 was used to perform V gene, J gene and CDR3 annotation of TCR sequences. Expanded TCRs were defined as changing significantly between any two time points under a Poisson model with p below 0.0001. TCR abundances were normalised to the total number of TCRs sequenced in each sample and reported as counts per million. MAIT TCRs were defined by TRAV1-2 paired with TRAJ12, TRAJ20 or TRAJ33, and iNKT TCRs by TRAV10 paired with TRAJ18. VDJdb, accessed on 1 November 2021, was searched for TCRs annotated for CMV, EBV and SARS-CoV-2, and TCRs annotated for more than one antigen were excluded. Clones were called with MiXCR by TCRdb after fastp trimmed the public reads at Q25, and only in-frame beta chains were retained. A single entry per CDR3 protein holds the most common genes and DNA from its merged rows. TCRdb, not the original authors, processed these V and J calls. In all, the sample holds about 34,000 distinct CDR3 sequences, and 4.5% to 7% of those were seen once. Of the sample, around 6.8% falls within the top ten clones.

This receptor was identified in an adult who was a healthcare worker with PCR-confirmed SARS-CoV-2 infection or an uninfected control (not recorded which). The sequencing sample was made of whole blood. This chain joins TRBV20-1 to TRBJ2-1; the D gene is perhaps TRBD2, from 6 matching bases. The CDR3 protein is CSAATVGLFNEQFF. The bases read TGCAGTGCTGCTACCGTTGGACTATTCAATGAGCAGTTCTTC.